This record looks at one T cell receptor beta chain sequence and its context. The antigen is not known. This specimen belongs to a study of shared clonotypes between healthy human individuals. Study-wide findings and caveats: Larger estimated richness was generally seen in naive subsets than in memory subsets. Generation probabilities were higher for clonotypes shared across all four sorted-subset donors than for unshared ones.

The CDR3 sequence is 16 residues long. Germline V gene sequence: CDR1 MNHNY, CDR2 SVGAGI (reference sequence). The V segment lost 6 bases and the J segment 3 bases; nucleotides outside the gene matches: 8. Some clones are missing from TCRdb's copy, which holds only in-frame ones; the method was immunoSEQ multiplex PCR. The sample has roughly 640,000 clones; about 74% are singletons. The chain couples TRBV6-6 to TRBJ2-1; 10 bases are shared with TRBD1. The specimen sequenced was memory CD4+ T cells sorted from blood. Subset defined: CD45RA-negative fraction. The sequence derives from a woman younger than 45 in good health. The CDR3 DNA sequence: TGTGCCAGCAGACGTTCGGACAGGGGGATCTACAATGAGCAGTTCTTC. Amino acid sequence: CASRRSDRGIYNEQFF.